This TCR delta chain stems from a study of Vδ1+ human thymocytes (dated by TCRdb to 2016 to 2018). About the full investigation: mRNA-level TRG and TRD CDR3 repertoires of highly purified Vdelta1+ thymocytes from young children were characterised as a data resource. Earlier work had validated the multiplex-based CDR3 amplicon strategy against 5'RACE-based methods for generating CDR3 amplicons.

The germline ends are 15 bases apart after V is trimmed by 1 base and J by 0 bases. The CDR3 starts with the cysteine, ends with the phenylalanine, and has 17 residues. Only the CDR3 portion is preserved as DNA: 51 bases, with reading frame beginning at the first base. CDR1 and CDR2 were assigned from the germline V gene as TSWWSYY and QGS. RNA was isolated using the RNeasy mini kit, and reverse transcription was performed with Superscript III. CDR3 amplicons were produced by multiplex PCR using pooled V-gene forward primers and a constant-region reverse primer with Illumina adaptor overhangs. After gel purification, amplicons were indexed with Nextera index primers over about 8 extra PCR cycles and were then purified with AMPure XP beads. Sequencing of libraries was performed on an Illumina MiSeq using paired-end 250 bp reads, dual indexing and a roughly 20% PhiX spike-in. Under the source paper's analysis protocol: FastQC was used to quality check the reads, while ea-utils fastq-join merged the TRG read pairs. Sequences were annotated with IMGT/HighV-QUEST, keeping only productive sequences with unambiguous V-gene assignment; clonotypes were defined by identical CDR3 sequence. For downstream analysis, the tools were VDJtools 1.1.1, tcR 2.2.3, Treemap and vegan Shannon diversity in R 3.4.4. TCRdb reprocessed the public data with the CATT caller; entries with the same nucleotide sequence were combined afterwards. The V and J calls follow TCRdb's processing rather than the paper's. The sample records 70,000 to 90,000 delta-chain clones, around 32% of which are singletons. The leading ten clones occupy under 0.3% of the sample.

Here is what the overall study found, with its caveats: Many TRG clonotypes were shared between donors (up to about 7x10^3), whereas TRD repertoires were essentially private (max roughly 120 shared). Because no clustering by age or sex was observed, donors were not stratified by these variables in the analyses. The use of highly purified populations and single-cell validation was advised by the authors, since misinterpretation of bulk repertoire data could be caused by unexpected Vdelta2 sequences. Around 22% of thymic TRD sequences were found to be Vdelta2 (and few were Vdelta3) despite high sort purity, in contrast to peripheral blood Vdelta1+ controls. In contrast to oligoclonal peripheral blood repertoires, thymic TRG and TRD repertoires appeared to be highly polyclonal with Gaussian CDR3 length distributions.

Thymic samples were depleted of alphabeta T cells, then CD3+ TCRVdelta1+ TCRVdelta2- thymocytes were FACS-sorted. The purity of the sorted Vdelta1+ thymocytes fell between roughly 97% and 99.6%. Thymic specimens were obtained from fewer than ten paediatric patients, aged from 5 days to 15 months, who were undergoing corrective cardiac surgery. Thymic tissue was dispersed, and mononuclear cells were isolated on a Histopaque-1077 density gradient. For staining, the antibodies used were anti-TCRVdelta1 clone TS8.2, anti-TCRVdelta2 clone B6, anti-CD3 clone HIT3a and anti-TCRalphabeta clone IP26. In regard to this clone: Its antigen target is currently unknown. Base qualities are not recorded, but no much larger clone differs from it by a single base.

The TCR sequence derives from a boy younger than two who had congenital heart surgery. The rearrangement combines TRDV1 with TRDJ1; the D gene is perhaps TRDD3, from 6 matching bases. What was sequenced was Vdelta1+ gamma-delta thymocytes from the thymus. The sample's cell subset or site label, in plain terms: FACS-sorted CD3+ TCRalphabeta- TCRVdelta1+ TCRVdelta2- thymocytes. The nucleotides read TGTGCTCTTGGGGAACGAAGATGTTGGGGGTACACCGATAAACTCATCTTT. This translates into CALGERRCWGYTDKLIF.